These 18 T cell receptor beta chains share one sample of origin, sequenced in a study of beta chain features in type 1 diabetes. As every portion of the isolated RNA was reverse transcribed, the sequencing read expressed TCRB transcripts. Method: immunoSEQ multiplex PCR; TCRdb's copy keeps in-frame clones and lacks some. The profile shows about 400,000 clones, roughly 13% of them singletons. Sequenced input: naive CD4+ T cells from blood. All receptors derive from a man in his late teens or twenties in good health.

This clone was found a few times. This chain joins TRBV5-4 and TRBJ1-2; no firm D call. This CDR3 has 14 amino acids. The ends were cut back, 0 bases at V and 1 base at J, with 7 bases in the middle. Germline-derived CDR1 and CDR2 are SGHNT and YYREEE (reference sequence). Here the CDR3 DNA reads TGTGCCAGCAGCTTGGACGGACTTAACTATGGCTACACCTTC. Encoded protein: CASSLDGLNYGYTF.

This clone was counted ten times or more. This chain connects TRBV29-1 to TRBJ2-3, with a tentative D call TRBD1 (5 bases). The ends were cut back, 6 bases at V and 1 base at J, with 17 bases in the middle. From germline, CDR1 is SQVTM and CDR2 ANQGSEA. CDR3 length: 15 amino acids. CDR3 coding DNA: TGCAGCGTCTGGACACCGTTTGAAGGCACAGATACGCAGTATTTT. Amino acid sequence: CSVWTPFEGTDTQYF.

The chain has TRBV6-5 and TRBJ1-5; weak D call: TRBD1 (6 bases). Germline CDR1 reads MNHEY; CDR2 reads SVGAGI. V lost 6 bases and J 9 bases, leaving 18 bases between the germline ends. The CDR3 is 14 amino acids. The CDR3 bases are TGTGCCAGCAGCTCCGGACAGTCTGTAGGGCCCCAGCATTTT. It codes for CASSSGQSVGPQHF.

Here the CDR3 reads CASSPNPDQPQHF. CDR3 bases: TGTGCCAGCAGCCCAAATCCGGATCAGCCCCAGCATTTT. The chain is built from TRBV5-4 and TRBJ1-5; D not certain. CDR1 and CDR2 (germline): SGHNT, YYREEE (reference sequence). This CDR3 spans 13 amino acids. V was cut by 4 bases and J by 5 bases, with 10 bases left in between.

V gene TRBV25-1 combines with J gene TRBJ2-3; possibly TRBD2 for D (7 bases). V was cut by 3 bases and J by 8 bases, with 12 bases left in between. CDR1 MGHDK and CDR2 SYGVNS come from the germline V gene. The CDR3 is 13 residues long. CDR3: CASSERGLSTQYF. In nucleotides, the CDR3 is TGTGCCAGCAGTGAGCGGGGGCTATCTACGCAGTATTTT. The whole variable domain, filled in from reference TRBV25-1 and TRBJ2-3, reads EADIYQTPRYLVIGTGKKITLECSQTMGHDKMYWYQQDPGMELHLIHYSYGVNSTEKGDLSSESTVSRIRTEHFPLTLESARPSHTSQYLCASSERGLSTQYFGPGTRLTVL.

This clone was seen a handful of times. The chain has TRBV4-2 and TRBJ2-2; the match to TRBD2 covers 10 bases. This CDR3 comprises 17 residues. Germline-derived CDR1 and CDR2 are LGHNA and YNFKEQ. The V gene end was trimmed by 0 bases and the J gene end by 4 bases; junction bases not matched to a gene: 5. For the CDR3, the DNA is TGTGCCAGCAGCCAAGATCCGAGCGGGGGGGCCACCGGGGAGCTGTTTTTT. Protein product: CASSQDPSGGATGELFF.

This chain connects TRBV29-1 to TRBJ2-6; TRBD1 matches 12 bases. This CDR3 has 19 residues. Germline V gives CDR1 SQVTM, CDR2 ANQGSEA. Losses at the gene ends were 4 bases for V and 2 bases for J; bases not matched to a gene: 12. DNA of the CDR3: TGCAGCGTTGTTGCTATAGTCCGGGACAGGGGGCCTGGGGCCAACGTCCTGACTTTC. This sequence encodes CSVVAIVRDRGPGANVLTF.

The chain links TRBV30 to TRBJ2-5; 9 nucleotides match TRBD2. The trim removed 2 bases at V and 4 bases at J, leaving 17 bases unmatched. The CDR3 is 18 residues long. The germline V gene encodes CDR1 GTSNPN and CDR2 SVGIG (reference sequence). This chain's CDR3 is CAWSFDLLALAGPETQYF. In nucleotides, the CDR3 is TGTGCCTGGAGTTTTGACCTGCTCGCGCTAGCGGGGCCAGAGACCCAGTACTTC.

The table lists this clone with a few counts. The rearrangement links TRBV18 to TRBJ1-6; TRBD1 is a possible D gene (5 bases). Trimming took off 2 bases at V and 8 bases at J, with 10 bases between the two ends. Germline CDR1 is KGHSH and CDR2 is LQKENI. This CDR3 comprises 14 residues. CDR3 loop: CASSPARADSPLHF. CDR3 coding DNA: TGTGCCAGCTCACCAGCCAGGGCCGATTCACCCCTCCACTTT.

This clone was seen only a few times. J is TRBJ2-3 and V is TRBV19; D call uncertain. The CDR3 runs to 14 residues. Germline CDR1 is LNHDA and CDR2 is SQIVND (reference sequence). V was cut by 4 bases and J by 0 bases, with 8 bases left in between. The CDR3 protein is CASSSATSTDTQYF. CDR3 in DNA: TGTGCCAGTAGTAGTGCGACTAGCACAGATACGCAGTATTTT.

The table lists this clone with a few counts. The V call is TRBV2, the J call TRBJ2-3; the D is unclear. Germline assignment: CDR1 SNHLY and CDR2 FYNNEI. The CDR3 contains 15 residues. V was pared by 3 bases and J by 2 bases, with 12 bases between. The CDR3 DNA reads as TGTGCCAGCAGTGATATCCTTAGCACCACAGATACGCAGTATTTT. Translation: CASSDILSTTDTQYF.

This clone has more than one count but fewer than ten. This rearrangement joins TRBV25-1 to TRBJ1-6, with D possibly TRBD1 on 5 matching bases. CDR3 length: 16 residues. The germline V gene encodes CDR1 MGHDK and CDR2 SYGVNS. Trimming took 1 base from V and 3 from J, leaving 10 bases between them. Here the CDR3 reads CASSESRGVYNSPLHF. In DNA, the CDR3 is TGTGCCAGCAGTGAATCGCGGGGCGTCTATAATTCACCCCTCCACTTT.

This clone was recorded a few times. The gene calls are TRBV4-1 and TRBJ1-2; the D gene is possibly TRBD1 (5 bases). V lost 3 bases to trimming and J lost 3 bases, with 23 bases between them. Germline V lookup: CDR1 MGHRA, CDR2 YSYEKL. The CDR3 is 18 residues long. CDR3 bases: TGCGCCAGCAGCCAGGGATATGCACGTGGGGCGTTGGACTATGGCTACACCTTC. Protein: CASSQGYARGALDYGYTF.

The J gene is TRBJ1-6, the V gene TRBV7-9; no firm D call. The CDR3 covers 16 residues. Trimming took off 5 bases at V and 7 bases at J, with 18 bases between the two ends. Germline CDR1 and CDR2: SEHNR and FQNEAQ (reference sequence). CDR3 amino acids: CASSQADLGSNSPLHF. As DNA, the CDR3 is TGTGCCAGCAGCCAAGCGGATCTAGGCTCAAATTCACCCCTCCACTTT.

The V gene is TRBV5-1, the J gene TRBJ2-1; D uncertain. The germline V gene encodes CDR1 SGHRS and CDR2 YFSETQ. V lost 0 bases and J lost 5, with 6 bases in between. CDR3 length equals 13 residues. The CDR3 loop is CASSLDGDNEQFF. CDR3 nucleotide sequence: TGCGCCAGCAGCTTGGACGGTGACAATGAGCAGTTCTTC.

The table lists this clone with a few counts. This rearrangement joins TRBV7-2 to TRBJ1-1; a possible D gene is TRBD1 (6 bases). Germline CDR1 SGHTA, CDR2 FQGNSA. V was shortened by 5 bases and J by 1 base, with 14 bases between the two germline ends. This CDR3 is built from 15 residues. The CDR3 nucleotides read TGTGCCAGCAGCCTGTCCAGGGGAGCGAACACTGAAGCTTTCTTT. This codes for CASSLSRGANTEAFF.

This clone was observed a handful of times. The chain has TRBV28 and TRBJ1-5; D is unclear. CDR1 MDHEN and CDR2 SYDVKM come from the germline V gene. Trimming shortened V by 3 bases and J by 7 bases, and 10 bases separated the two germline ends. The CDR3 sequence is 13 residues long. The CDR3 DNA reads as TGTGCCAGCAGTTTGTCACAGATCCAGCCCCAGCATTTT. Residues: CASSLSQIQPQHF.

CDR3 nucleotides: TGTGCCAGCAGCCAAGAACGACAGAACCATGGCTACACCTTC. This sequence encodes CASSQERQNHGYTF. V is TRBV4-2 and J is TRBJ1-2, with D possibly matching TRBD1 (5 bases). The V gene's germline CDR1 is LGHNA and CDR2 YNFKEQ. The CDR3 is 14 amino acids. Trimming pared 0 bases from V and 6 bases from J, leaving 11 bases between.